The 14 T cell receptor beta chains presented below share a single source sample, sequenced in a study of response to subunit inactivated influenza vaccine. TCRdb re-called the RT-PCR reads with MiXCR, one entry per CDR3 protein. The data show hundreds of thousands of distinct CDR3 sequences, less than 20% seen once. Sample: PBMCs from blood, taken about 12 days after vaccination. The receptors stem from a man aged 45-65 years who received an inactivated influenza vaccine.

The chain combines TRBV7-2 with TRBJ2-3, with 7 bases lining up with TRBD1. CDR1 is SGHTA and CDR2 is FQGNSA in the germline V gene. CDR3 size: 15 residues. Trimming cost V 5 bases and J 3 bases; bases outside gene matches: 8. The CDR3 loop reads CASSIRQGGTDTQYF. CDR3 DNA sequence: TGTGCCAGCAGCATTCGACAGGGCGGAACAGATACGCAGTATTTT.

This sequence joins TRBV24-1 and TRBJ1-5; D unresolved. Trimming took off 3 bases at V and 5 bases at J, with 4 bases between the two ends. Germline V gives CDR1 KGHDR, CDR2 SFDVKD. This CDR3 has 12 amino acids. The CDR3 region has the DNA TGTGCCACCAGTGATCGAGATCAGCCCCAGCATTTT. Protein sequence: CATSDRDQPQHF.

The rearrangement uses TRBV18 and TRBJ2-7; 9 bases map to TRBD2. CDR3 length: 15 residues. After removal of 0 bases from V and 6 bases from J, the junction contained 6 bases not matched to a gene. Germline lookup yields CDR1 KGHSH and CDR2 LQKENI. The CDR3 is CASSPPLAGSPEQYF. The CDR3 region has the DNA TGTGCCAGCTCACCACCGCTAGCGGGGTCACCCGAGCAGTACTTC.

This chain joins TRBV14 and TRBJ1-4; 9 positions match TRBD1. The CDR3 length is 19 residues. CDR1 and CDR2 (germline): SGHDN, FVKESK. V was clipped by 4 bases and J by 0 bases; unmatched bases: 12. The CDR3 DNA is TGTGCCAGCAGCCGCCTACGGGGGACAGGGACCTCAACTAATGAAAAACTGTTTTTT. Translated, it gives CASSRLRGTGTSTNEKLFF. Filled out from reference TRBV14 and TRBJ1-4, the complete variable domain reads EAGVTQFPSHSVIEKGQTVTLRCDPISGHDNLYWYRRVMGKEIKFLLHFVKESKQDESGMPNNRFLAERTGGTYSTLKVQPAELEDSGVYFCASSRLRGTGTSTNEKLFFGSGTQLSVL.

The gene calls are TRBV19 and TRBJ2-7, with TRBD1 identical over 9 bases. Losses at the gene ends were 3 bases for V and 4 bases for J; bases not matched to a gene: 7. This CDR3 is built from 15 residues. The germline gives CDR1 LNHDA, CDR2 SQIVND (reference sequence). CDR3 loop: CASSMGRQGVYEQYF. DNA of the CDR3: TGTGCCAGTAGTATGGGAAGACAGGGGGTATACGAGCAGTACTTC.

The table lists this clonotype with many counts. The V call is TRBV5-6, the J call TRBJ1-5, with TRBD1 matching 8 bases. The germline V gene has CDR1 SGHDT and CDR2 YYEEEE. The CDR3 runs 15 residues. Germline trimming cut 4 bases from V and 4 bases from J; bases unmatched to any gene: 7. CDR3 bases: TGTGCCAGCAGCGACGGGACAGGAGAGAATCAGCCCCAGCATTTT. Protein: CASSDGTGENQPQHF. Full variable domain (rest looked up from reference TRBV5-6 and TRBJ1-5): DAGVTQSPTHLIKTRGQQVTLRCSPKSGHDTVSWYQQALGQGPQFIFQYYEEEERQRGNFPDRFSGHQFPNYSSELNVNALLLGDSALYLCASSDGTGENQPQHFGDGTRLSIL.

In this sample, this clonotype turned up many times. The genes are TRBV11-2 and TRBJ2-7; the D gene is possibly TRBD2 (6 bases). Per germline, CDR1 SGHAT and CDR2 FQNNGV. Trimming cost V 3 bases and J 1 base, with 10 bases left between them. The length of the CDR3 is 14 residues. CDR3: CASSFGLTSYEQYF. CDR3 DNA: TGTGCCAGCAGCTTTGGACTAACATCCTACGAGCAGTACTTC.

This clonotype turned up a few times. This chain links TRBV12-3 or TRBV12-4 with TRBJ2-7; D unclear. Trimming took 6 bases from V and 4 from J, leaving 16 bases between them. The CDR3 length is 14 residues. CDR3 coding DNA: TGTGCCAGCAGCCATCAGACCCTCGAATACGAGCAGTACTTC. It encodes CASSHQTLEYEQYF.

This clonotype was observed at least ten times. This sequence joins TRBV29-1 and TRBJ2-1; D gene ambiguous. Germline CDR1 SQVTM, CDR2 ANQGSEA. The CDR3 extends over 10 amino acids. Trimming cost V 7 bases and J 5 bases, with 6 bases left between them. CDR3: CSARNNEQFF. CDR3 in DNA: TGCAGCGCCAGGAACAATGAGCAGTTCTTC.

In this sample, this clonotype turned up once. The gene calls are TRBV6-2 or TRBV6-3 and TRBJ2-7; unclear D gene. CDR3 length: 15 amino acids. The V gene lost 2 bases and the J gene lost 6 bases, with 17 bases spanning the gap. In germline, CDR1 is MNHEY, CDR2 SVGEGT. In nucleotides, the CDR3 is TGTGCCAGCAGTTACCCCGGCACACCTCCTAGCGAGCAGTACTTC. This codes for CASSYPGTPPSEQYF.

The V and J genes are TRBV9 and TRBJ1-2; D is unresolved. CDR1 and CDR2 (germline): SGDLS, YYNGEE. The CDR3 loop spans 13 amino acids. Trimming removed 0 bases from V and 6 bases from J, with 9 bases in between. This CDR3 is CASSVGQTNGYTF. As DNA, the CDR3 is TGTGCCAGCAGCGTAGGGCAGACTAATGGCTACACCTTC.

The sample holds a few counts of this clonotype. CDR3 DNA: TGTGCCAGCAGTCTTTTACAGGTAGCCAAAAACATTCAGTACTTC. Protein product: CASSLLQVAKNIQYF. V gene TRBV5-6 combines with J gene TRBJ2-4; D may be TRBD1 (5 bases). The V gene lost 5 bases and the J gene lost 0 bases, with 12 bases spanning the gap. The CDR3 runs to 15 residues. CDR1 is SGHDT, CDR2 YYEEEE, per germline.

This chain uses TRBV29-1 with TRBJ2-7; D is uncertain. Per the germline V gene, CDR1 is SQVTM and CDR2 is ANQGSEA. The CDR3 length is 12 residues. Trimming removed 4 bases at V and 1 base at J, with 8 bases between. CDR3 protein: CSVVVASYEQYF. The DNA for the CDR3 is TGCAGCGTTGTGGTTGCGTCCTACGAGCAGTACTTC.

Ten or more counts support this clonotype. This chain joins TRBV6-1 and TRBJ2-1, with 7 bases aligning to TRBD1. J gave up 0 bases and V 5 bases, and 7 bases lay outside the gene matches. Germline CDR1 reads MNHNS; CDR2 reads SASEGT. This CDR3 spans 16 amino acids. This CDR3 reads CASSMNRGRSYNEQFF. As DNA, the CDR3 is TGTGCCAGCAGTATGAACAGGGGACGCTCCTACAATGAGCAGTTCTTC.